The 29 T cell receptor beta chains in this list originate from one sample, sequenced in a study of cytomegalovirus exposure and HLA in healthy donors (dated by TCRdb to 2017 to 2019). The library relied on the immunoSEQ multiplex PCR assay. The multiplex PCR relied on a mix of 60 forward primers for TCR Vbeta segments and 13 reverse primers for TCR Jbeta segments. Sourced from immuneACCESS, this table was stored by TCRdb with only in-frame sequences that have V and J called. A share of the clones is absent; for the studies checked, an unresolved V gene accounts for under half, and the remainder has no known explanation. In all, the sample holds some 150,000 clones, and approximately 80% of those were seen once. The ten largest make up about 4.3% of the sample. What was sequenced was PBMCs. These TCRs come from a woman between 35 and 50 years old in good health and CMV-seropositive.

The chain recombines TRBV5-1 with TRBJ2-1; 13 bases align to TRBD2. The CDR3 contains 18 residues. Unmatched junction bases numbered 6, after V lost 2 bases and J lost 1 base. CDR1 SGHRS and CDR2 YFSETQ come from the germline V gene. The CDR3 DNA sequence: TGCGCCAGCAGCTTCCGGACTAGCGGGGGTTCGTCCTACAATGAGCAGTTCTTC. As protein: CASSFRTSGGSSYNEQFF.

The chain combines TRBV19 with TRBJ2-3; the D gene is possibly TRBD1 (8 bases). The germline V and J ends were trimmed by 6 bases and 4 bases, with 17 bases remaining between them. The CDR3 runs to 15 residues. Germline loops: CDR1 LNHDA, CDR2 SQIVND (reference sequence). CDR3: CASSLHRGRADTQYF. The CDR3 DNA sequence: TGTGCCAGTAGCCTCCACAGGGGGAGGGCAGATACGCAGTATTTT.

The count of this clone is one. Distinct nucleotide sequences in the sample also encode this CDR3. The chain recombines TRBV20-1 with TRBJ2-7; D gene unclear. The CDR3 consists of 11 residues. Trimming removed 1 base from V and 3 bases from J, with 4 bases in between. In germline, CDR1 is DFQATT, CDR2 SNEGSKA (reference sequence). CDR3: CSARGLYEQYF. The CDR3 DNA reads TGCAGTGCTAGAGGACTCTACGAGCAGTACTTC.

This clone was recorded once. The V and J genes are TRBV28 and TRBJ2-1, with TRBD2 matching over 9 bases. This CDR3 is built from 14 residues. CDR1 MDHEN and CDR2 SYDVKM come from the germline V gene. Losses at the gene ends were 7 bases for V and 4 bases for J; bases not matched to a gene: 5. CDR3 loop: CASIPGLAYNEQFF. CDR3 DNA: TGTGCCAGCATACCGGGACTAGCTTACAATGAGCAGTTCTTC.

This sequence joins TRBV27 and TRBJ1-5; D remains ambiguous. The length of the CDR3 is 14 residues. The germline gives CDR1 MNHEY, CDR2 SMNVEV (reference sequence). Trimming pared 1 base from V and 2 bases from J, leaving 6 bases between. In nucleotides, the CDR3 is TGTGCCAGCAGTTTATGGAGGGGCAATCAGCCCCAGCATTTT. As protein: CASSLWRGNQPQHF.

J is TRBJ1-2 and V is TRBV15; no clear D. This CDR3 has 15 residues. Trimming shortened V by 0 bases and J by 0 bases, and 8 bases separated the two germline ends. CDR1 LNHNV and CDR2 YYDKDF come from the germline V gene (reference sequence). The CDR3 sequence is CATSRDYLANYGYTF. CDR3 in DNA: TGTGCCACCAGCAGAGACTACTTAGCTAACTATGGCTACACCTTC.

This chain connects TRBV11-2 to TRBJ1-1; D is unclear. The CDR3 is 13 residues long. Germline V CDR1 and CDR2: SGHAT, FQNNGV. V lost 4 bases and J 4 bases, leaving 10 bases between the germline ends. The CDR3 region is CASSSMDSTEAFF. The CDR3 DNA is TGTGCCAGCAGCTCCATGGACTCCACTGAAGCTTTCTTT. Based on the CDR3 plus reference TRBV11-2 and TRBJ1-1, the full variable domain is EAGVAQSPRYKIIEKRQSVAFWCNPISGHATLYWYQQILGQGPKLLIQFQNNGVVDDSQLPKDRFSAERLKGVDSTLKIQPAKLEDSAVYLCASSSMDSTEAFFGQGTRLTVV.

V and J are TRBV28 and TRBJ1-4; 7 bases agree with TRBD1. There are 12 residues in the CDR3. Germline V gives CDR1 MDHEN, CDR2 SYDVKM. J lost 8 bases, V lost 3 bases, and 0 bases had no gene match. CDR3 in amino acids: CASSLGQEKLFF. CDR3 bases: TGTGCCAGCAGTTTGGGACAGGAAAAACTGTTTTTT.

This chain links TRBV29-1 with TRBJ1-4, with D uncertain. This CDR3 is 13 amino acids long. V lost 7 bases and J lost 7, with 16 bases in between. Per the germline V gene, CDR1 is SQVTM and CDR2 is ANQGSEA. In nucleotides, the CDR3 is TGCAGCGCTAGACTTTTTAGAAGTGAAAAACTGTTTTTT. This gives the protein CSARLFRSEKLFF.

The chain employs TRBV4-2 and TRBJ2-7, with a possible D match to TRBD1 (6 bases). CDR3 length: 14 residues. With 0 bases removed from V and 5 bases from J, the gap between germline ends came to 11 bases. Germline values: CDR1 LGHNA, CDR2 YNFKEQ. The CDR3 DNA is TGTGCCAGCAGCCAAGAACGAAGGGGGAACGAGCAGTACTTC. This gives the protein CASSQERRGNEQYF.

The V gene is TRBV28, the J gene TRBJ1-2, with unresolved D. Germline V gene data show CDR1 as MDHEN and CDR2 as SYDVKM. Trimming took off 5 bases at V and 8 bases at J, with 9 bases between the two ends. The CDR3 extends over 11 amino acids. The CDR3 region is CASSAAWGYTF. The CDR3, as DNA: TGTGCCAGCAGTGCGGCTTGGGGCTACACCTTC.

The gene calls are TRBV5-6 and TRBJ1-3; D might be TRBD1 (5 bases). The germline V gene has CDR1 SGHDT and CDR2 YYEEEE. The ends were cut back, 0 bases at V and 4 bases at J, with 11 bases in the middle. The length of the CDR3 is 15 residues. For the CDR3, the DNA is TGTGCCAGCAGCTTGGTAGGGGCCTCGGGAAACACCATATATTTT. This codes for CASSLVGASGNTIYF.

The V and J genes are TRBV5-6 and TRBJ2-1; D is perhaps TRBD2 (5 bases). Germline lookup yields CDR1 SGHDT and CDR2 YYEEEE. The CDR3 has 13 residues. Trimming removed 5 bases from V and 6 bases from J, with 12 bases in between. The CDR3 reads CASSPGLVNEQFF. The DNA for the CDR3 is TGTGCCAGCAGTCCAGGACTTGTCAATGAGCAGTTCTTC.

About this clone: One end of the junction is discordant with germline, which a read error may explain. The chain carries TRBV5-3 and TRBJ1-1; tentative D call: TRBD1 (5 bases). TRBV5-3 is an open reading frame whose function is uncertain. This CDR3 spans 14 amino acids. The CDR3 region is CARSLGPRGTEAFF. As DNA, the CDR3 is TGTGCCAGAAGTTTGGGGCCCCGAGGGACTGAAGCTTTCTTT.

CDR3 residues: CASSLEFPTEAFF. The CDR3 DNA sequence: TGTGCCAGCAGTTTAGAGTTCCCGACTGAAGCTTTCTTT. The chain is built from TRBV28 and TRBJ1-1; no clear D. The CDR3 covers 13 residues. V lost 2 bases and J 5 bases, leaving 9 bases between the germline ends. Per germline, CDR1 MDHEN and CDR2 SYDVKM. Full variable domain (missing parts from reference TRBV28 and TRBJ1-1): DVKVTQSSRYLVKRTGEKVFLECVQDMDHENMFWYRQDPGLGLRLIYFSYDVKMKEKGDIPEGYSVSREKKERFSLILESASTNQTSMYLCASSLEFPTEAFFGQGTRLTVV.

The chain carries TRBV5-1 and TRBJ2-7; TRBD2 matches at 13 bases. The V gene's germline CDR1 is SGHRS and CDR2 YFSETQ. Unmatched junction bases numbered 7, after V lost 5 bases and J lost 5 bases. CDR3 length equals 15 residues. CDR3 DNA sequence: TGCGCCAGCAGGGCGACTAGCGGGAGGTTCCACGAGCAGTACTTC. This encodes CASRATSGRFHEQYF.

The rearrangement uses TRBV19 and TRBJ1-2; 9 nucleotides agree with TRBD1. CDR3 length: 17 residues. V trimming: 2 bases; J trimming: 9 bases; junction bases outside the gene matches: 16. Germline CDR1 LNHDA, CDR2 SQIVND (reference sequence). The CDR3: CASSISFPGQGKSRYTF. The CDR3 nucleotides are TGTGCCAGTAGTATAAGCTTTCCTGGACAGGGGAAGTCTCGCTACACCTTC.

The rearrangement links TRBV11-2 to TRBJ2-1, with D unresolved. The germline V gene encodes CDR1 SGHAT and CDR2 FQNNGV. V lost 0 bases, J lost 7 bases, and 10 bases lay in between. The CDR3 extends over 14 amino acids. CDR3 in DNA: TGTGCCAGCAGCTTAGACCCAATTAGAAATGAGCAGTTCTTC. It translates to CASSLDPIRNEQFF.

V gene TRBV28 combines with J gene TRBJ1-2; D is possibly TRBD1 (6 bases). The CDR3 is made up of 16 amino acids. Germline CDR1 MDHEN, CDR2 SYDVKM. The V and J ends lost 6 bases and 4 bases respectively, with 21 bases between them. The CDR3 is CASRPAAAQGGYGYTF. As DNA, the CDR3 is TGTGCCAGCAGACCTGCTGCGGCTCAAGGGGGCTATGGCTACACCTTC.

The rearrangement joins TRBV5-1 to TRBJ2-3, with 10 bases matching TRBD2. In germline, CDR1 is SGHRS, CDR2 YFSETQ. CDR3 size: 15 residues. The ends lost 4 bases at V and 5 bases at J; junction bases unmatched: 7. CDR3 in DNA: TGCGCCAGCAGCGCTTCTAGCGGGAGAGGAGATACGCAGTATTTT. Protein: CASSASSGRGDTQYF.

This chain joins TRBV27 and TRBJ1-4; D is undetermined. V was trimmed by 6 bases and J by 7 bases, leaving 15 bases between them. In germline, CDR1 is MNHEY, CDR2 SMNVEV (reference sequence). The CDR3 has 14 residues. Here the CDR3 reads CASSPTDFGEKLFF. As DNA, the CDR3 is TGTGCCAGCAGCCCCACAGATTTTGGTGAAAAACTGTTTTTT.

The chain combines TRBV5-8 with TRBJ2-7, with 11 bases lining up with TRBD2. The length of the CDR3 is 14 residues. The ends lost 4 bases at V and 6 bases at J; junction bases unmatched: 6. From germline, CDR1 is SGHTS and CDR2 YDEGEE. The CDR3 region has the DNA TGTGCCAGCAGCGAGCTAGCGGGAGGAGGCGAGCAGTACTTC. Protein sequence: CASSELAGGGEQYF.

The CDR3 DNA reads TGTGCCAGCAGTGTTGGCGGGGTGGGTGAAAAACTGTTTTTT. Protein: CASSVGGVGEKLFF. The gene calls are TRBV28 and TRBJ1-4, with no clear D. CDR1 and CDR2 from the germline V gene are MDHEN and SYDVKM. The CDR3 is made up of 14 amino acids. Trimming took 5 bases from V and 7 from J, leaving 14 bases between them.

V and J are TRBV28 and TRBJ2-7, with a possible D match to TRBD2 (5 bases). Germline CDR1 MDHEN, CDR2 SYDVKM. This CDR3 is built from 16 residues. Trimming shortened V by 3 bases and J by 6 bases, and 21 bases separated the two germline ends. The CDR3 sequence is CASSLVDGLSKSEQYF. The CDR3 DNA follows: TGTGCCAGCAGTTTGGTTGACGGACTGTCCAAGAGCGAGCAGTACTTC.

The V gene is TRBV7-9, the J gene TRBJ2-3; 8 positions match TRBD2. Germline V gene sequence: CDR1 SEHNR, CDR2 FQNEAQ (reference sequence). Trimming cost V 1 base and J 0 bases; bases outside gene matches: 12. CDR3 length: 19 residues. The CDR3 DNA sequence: TGTGCCAGCAGCTTAGTGTCTAGCGGGCGTCTTACTAGCACAGATACGCAGTATTTT. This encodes CASSLVSSGRLTSTDTQYF.

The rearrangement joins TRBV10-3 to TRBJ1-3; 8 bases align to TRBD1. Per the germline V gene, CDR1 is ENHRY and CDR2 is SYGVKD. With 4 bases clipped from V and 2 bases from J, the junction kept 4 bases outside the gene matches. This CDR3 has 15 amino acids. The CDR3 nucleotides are TGTGCCATCAGTGGGACAGGGCCCCCTGGAAACACCATATATTTT. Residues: CAISGTGPPGNTIYF.

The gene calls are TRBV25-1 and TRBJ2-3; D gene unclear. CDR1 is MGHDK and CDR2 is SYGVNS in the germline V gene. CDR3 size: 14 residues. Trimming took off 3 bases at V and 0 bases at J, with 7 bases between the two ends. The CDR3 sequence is CASSDRSSTDTQYF. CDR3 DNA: TGTGCCAGCAGTGACAGATCTAGCACAGATACGCAGTATTTT.

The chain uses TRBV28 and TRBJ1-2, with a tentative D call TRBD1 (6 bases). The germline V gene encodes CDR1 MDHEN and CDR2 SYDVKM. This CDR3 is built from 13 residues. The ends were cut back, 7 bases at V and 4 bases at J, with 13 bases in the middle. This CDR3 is CASTPGRGYGYTF. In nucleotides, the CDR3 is TGTGCCAGCACCCCTGGCAGGGGCTATGGCTACACCTTC.

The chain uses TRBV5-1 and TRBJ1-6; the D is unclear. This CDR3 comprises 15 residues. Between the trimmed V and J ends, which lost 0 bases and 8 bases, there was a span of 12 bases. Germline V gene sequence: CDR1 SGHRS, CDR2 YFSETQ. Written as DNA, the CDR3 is TGCGCCAGCAGCTTGGGGGGAGGGATCGATTCACCCCTCCACTTT. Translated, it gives CASSLGGGIDSPLHF.